These 3 T cell receptor beta chains were all obtained from the same sample, sequenced in a study of blood T cell repertoires in COVID-19. The assay was immunoSEQ multiplex PCR, and TCRdb's table has in-frame clones only and misses some. The data show 200,000 to 300,000 clones, with approximately 85% seen just once and approximately 8.2% held by the top ten. The sample was PBMCs or T cells enriched from blood (not recorded which). These TCRs come from a woman between 50 and 59 years old with acute COVID-19.

The chain links TRBV27 to TRBJ1-1; TRBD1 aligns across 7 bases. CDR3 length: 18 residues. Germline V lookup: CDR1 MNHEY, CDR2 SMNVEV (reference sequence). V was clipped by 8 bases and J by 3 bases; unmatched bases: 21. The CDR3 coding sequence is TGTGCCAGCTTAAGACAGGGTGGGGGCCCACCGAGGGACACTGAAGCTTTCTTT. Translated: CASLRQGGGPPRDTEAFF.

The V call is TRBV20-1, the J call TRBJ2-7, with TRBD1 as a possible D gene (6 bases). The germline gives CDR1 DFQATT, CDR2 SNEGSKA (reference sequence). The germline V and J ends were trimmed by 3 bases and 2 bases, with 14 bases remaining between them. This CDR3 is 14 amino acids long. DNA for the CDR3: TGCAGTGCTAGTCGTACAGGGTTAGCCTACGAGCAGTACTTC. Translating gives CSASRTGLAYEQYF.

The chain employs TRBV5-6 and TRBJ1-2; 9 nucleotides align to TRBD1. The CDR3 runs 12 residues. The V and J ends lost 4 bases and 6 bases, in that order; junction bases with no gene match: 1. The germline V gene encodes CDR1 SGHDT and CDR2 YYEEEE. CDR3 loop: CASSGDRDGYTF. Here the CDR3 DNA reads TGTGCCAGCAGCGGGGACAGGGATGGCTACACCTTC.